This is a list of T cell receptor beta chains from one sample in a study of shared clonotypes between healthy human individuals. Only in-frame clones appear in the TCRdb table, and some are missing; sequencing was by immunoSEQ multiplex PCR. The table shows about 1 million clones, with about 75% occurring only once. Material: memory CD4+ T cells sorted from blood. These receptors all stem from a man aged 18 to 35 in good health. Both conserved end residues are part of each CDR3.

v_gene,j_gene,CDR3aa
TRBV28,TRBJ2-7,CASSGGQGFEQYF
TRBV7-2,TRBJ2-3,CASSSPGSGRLAQYF
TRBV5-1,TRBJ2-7,CASSPMPGLAGINEQYF
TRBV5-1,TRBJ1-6,CASSSTGGNSPLHF
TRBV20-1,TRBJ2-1,CSDGDYNEQFF
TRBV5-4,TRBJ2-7,CASSLIGGTGRLEQYF
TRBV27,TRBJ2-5,CASSSWYGETQYF
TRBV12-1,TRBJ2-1,CASPGEGDEQFF
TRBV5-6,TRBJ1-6,CASSLTGAYNSPLHF
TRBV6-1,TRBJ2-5,CASIRGAQGETQYF
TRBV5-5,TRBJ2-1,CASSRPTSGVSYNEQFF
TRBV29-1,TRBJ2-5,CSVQTGTWIQETQYF
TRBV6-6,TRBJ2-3,CASSTAGAAQYF
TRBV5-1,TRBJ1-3,CASSLNLSGNTIYF
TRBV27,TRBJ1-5,CASSSIDSLNQPQHF
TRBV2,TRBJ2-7,CASSEEQGSSYEQYF
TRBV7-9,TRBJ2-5,CASSQRPLASQETQYF
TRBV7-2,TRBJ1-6,CASSLQIVSPLHF
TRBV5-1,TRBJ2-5,CASSPGTTTHQETQYF
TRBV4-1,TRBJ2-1,CASSQIAGDESEQFF
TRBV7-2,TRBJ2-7,CASSSGGSLYEQYF
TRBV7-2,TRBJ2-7,CASGLPQGNNEQYF
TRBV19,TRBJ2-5,CASRRTSGSPGETQYF
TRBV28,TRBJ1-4,CATNSWGTTNEKLFF
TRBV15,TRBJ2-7,CATSTRAAPYEQYF
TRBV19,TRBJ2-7,CASSIGAGFSGTLSSYEQYF
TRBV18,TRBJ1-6,CASSPLPGSYNSPLHF
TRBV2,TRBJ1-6,CASISGQALHF
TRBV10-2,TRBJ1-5,CASLGQPNQPQHF
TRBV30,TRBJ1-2,CAWSRSAHYTF
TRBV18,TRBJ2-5,CASSPLTLGTETQYF
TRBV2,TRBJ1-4,CASSEAPKGGNEKLFF
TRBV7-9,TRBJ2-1,CASSPRGTPSNEQFF
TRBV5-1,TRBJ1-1,CASTRVGTEAFF
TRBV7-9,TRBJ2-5,CASSLLGVDQETQYF
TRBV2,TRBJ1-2,CASRQGTYGYTF
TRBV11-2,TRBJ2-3,CASSFSAGARTYSTDTQYF
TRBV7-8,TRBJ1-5,CASSYGANQPQHF
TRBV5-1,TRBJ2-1,CASLQGGGAHEQFF
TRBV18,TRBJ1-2,CASSLGSNYGYTF
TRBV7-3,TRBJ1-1,CASSHYSGPRGAFF
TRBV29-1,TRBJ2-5,CSVVKGDGQTQYF
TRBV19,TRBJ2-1,CASSISSGGWNEQFF
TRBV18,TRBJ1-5,CASSPHRDQPQHF
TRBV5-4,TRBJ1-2,CASSPTRVDYGYTF
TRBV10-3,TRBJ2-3,CAISESSTDTQYF
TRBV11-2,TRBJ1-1,CASSPPGGNTEAFF
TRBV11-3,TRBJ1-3,CASSSGPGNTIYF
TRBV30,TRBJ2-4,CAWSVQGLLKNIQYF
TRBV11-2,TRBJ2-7,CASSRYEQGAGYEQYF
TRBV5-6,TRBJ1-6,CASSLGRSSYNSPLHF
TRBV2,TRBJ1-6,CASFSGAGYNSPLHF
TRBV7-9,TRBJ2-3,CASSLVLAGGVDTQYF
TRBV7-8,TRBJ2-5,CASSFGTSQETQYF
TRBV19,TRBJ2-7,CASSPELARHEQYF
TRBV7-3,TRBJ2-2,CASSPGGAGELFF
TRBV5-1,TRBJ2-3,CASSSQGTDTQYF
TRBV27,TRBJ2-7,CASSFRETGSYEQYF
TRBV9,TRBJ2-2,CASSVGLASTGELFF